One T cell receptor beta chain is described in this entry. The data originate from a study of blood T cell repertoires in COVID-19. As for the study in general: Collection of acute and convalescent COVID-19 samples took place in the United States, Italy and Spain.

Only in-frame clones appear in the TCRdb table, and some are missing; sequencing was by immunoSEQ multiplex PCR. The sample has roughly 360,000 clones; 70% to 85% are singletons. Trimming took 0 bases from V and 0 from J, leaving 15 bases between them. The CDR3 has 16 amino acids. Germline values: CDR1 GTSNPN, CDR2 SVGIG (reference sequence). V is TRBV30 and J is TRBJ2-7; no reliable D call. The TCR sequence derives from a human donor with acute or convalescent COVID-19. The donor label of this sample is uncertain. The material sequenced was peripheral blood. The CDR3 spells CAWSVRGFLSSYEQYF. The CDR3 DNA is TGTGCCTGGAGTGTACGAGGCTTCCTGAGCTCCTACGAGCAGTACTTC. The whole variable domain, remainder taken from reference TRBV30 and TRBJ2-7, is SQTIHQWPATLVQPVGSPLSLECTVEGTSNPNLYWYRQAAGRGLQLLFYSVGIGQISSEVPQNLSASRPQDRQFILSSKKLLLSDSGFYLCAWSVRGFLSSYEQYFGPGTRLTVT.